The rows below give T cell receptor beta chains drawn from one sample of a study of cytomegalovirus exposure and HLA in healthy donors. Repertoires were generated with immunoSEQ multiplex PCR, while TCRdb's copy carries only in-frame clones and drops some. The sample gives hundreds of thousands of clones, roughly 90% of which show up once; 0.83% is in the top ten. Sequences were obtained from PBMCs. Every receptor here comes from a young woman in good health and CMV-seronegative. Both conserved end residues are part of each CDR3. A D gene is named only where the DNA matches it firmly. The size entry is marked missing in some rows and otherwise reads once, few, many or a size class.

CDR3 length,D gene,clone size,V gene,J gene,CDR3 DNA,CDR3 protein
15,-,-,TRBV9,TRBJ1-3,TGTGCCAGCAGCGCCATTCAAGGGGTTGGAAACACCATATATTTT,CASSAIQGVGNTIYF
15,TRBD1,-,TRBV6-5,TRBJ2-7,TGTGCCAGCAGTCAAACGACAGGGGCTACACGGGAGCAGTACTTC,CASSQTTGATREQYF
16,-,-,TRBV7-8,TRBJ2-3,TGTGCCAGCAGCTTAGCGAGGGCGGGAAGCACAGATACGCAGTATTTT,CASSLARAGSTDTQYF
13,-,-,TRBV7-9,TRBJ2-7,TGTGCCAGCAGCGGCCAGGGTCTCTACGAGCAGTACTTC,CASSGQGLYEQYF
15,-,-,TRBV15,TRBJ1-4,TGTGCCACCAGCGCTCACAGGGTCGAGAGGGAAAAACTGTTTTTT,CATSAHRVEREKLFF
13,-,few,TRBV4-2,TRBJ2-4,TGTGCCAGCAGCCAAGAAGGAGGAAACATTCAGTACTTC,CASSQEGGNIQYF
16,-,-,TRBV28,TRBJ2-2,TGTGCCAGCAGTTTATACGGTAGCGGGAACACCGGGGAGCTGTTTTTT,CASSLYGSGNTGELFF
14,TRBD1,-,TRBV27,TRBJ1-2,TGTGCCAGCAGCCCTCACAGGGGTTACTATGGCTACACCTTC,CASSPHRGYYGYTF
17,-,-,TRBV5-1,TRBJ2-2,TGCGCCAGCAGCTTTAGCGGCGCCGGGTATAGCACCGGGGAGCTGTTTTTT,CASSFSGAGYSTGELFF
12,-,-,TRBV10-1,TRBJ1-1,TGCGCCAGCAGTTTCCAGAACACTGAAGCTTTCTTT,CASSFQNTEAFF
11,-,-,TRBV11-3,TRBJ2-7,TGTGCCAGCAGCTTAGTAGAAGGGGCGGACTTC,CASSLVEGADF
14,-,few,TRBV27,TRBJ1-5,TGTGCCAGCAGTGAAACACCCCTACCGGGGCCCCAGCATTTT,CASSETPLPGPQHF
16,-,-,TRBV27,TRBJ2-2,TGTGCCAGCAGTTTTACGTGGAGGGTTGGCACCGGGGAGCTGTTTTTT,CASSFTWRVGTGELFF
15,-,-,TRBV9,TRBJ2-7,TGTGCCAGCAGCGTACGGCCGGGGAAGGACTACGAGCAGTACTTC,CASSVRPGKDYEQYF
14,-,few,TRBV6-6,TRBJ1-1,TGTGCCAGCAGCTTCCCCTCGAGGCACACTGAAGCTTTCTTT,CASSFPSRHTEAFF
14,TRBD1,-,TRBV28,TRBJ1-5,TGTGCCAGCAGGTCGACAGGGGGAGGGCAGCCCCAGCATTTT,CASRSTGGGQPQHF
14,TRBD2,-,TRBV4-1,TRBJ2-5,TGCGCCAGCAGCCCCGGGACTACGTTTGAGACCCAGTACTTC,CASSPGTTFETQYF
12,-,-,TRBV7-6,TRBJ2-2,TGTGCCAGCAGCTCCCGGTCTAGGGAGCTGTTTTTT,CASSSRSRELFF
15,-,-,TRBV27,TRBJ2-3,TGTGCCAGCAGTCCCCGACGGGTGCCCACAGATACGCAGTATTTT,CASSPRRVPTDTQYF
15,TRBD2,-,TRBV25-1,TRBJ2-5,TGTGCCAGCAGTGCAAAACTAGCGGGGGGAGAGACCCAGTACTTC,CASSAKLAGGETQYF
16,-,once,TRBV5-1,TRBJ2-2,TGCGCCAGCAGCGATTCAGAGGGGGCGAACACCGGGGAGCTGTTTTTT,CASSDSEGANTGELFF
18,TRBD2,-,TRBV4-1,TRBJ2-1,TGCGCCAGCAGACCGGGACTAGCGGGGGGGCAAGCCCGCAATGAGCAGTTCTTC,CASRPGLAGGQARNEQFF
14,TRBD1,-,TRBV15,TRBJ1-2,TGTGCCACCAGGGGGACAGGGGAAAACTATGGCTACACCTTC,CATRGTGENYGYTF